The rows below give T cell receptor beta chains drawn from one sample of a study of cytomegalovirus exposure and HLA in healthy donors. Method: immunoSEQ multiplex PCR; TCRdb's copy keeps in-frame clones and lacks some. The table records 190,000 or so clones, 80% to 85% of them present only once. The sequenced sample was PBMCs. These receptors all stem from a woman aged 18-29 years in good health and CMV-seropositive. Each CDR3 is given with its conserved first and last residue. The order of the fields is V gene, D gene, clone size, J gene, CDR3 protein, CDR3 DNA. D genes are given only for firm matches. Clone size is shown for a subset of rows, as once, few, many or a class of expanded clone.

TRBV2,.,few,TRBJ1-2,CASQRGRAGYTF,TGTGCCAGCCAGAGGGGGAGGGCTGGCTACACCTTC
TRBV5-6,.,.,TRBJ2-3,CASSLVGRGRGSVADTQYF,TGTGCCAGCAGCTTGGTGGGTAGAGGTCGGGGGAGTGTCGCAGATACGCAGTATTTT
TRBV5-1,TRBD2,.,TRBJ2-3,CASSDGTSNTQYF,TGCGCCAGCAGCGACGGGACTAGCAATACGCAGTATTTT
TRBV7-3,.,.,TRBJ2-3,CASSLMGTGNTDTQYF,TGTGCCAGCAGCTTAATGGGGACTGGAAACACAGATACGCAGTATTTT
TRBV6-1,.,.,TRBJ2-3,CASRATGFTDTQYF,TGTGCCAGCAGGGCTACAGGGTTCACAGATACGCAGTATTTT
TRBV6-4,.,many,TRBJ2-1,CASSDSGGYNEQFF,TGTGCCAGCAGTGACTCCGGCGGCTACAATGAGCAGTTCTTC
TRBV4-1,TRBD1,.,TRBJ2-2,CASSQPRPLDRAGTGELFF,TGCGCCAGCAGCCAACCCAGGCCCTTAGACAGGGCTGGCACCGGGGAGCTGTTTTTT
TRBV6-5,.,.,TRBJ1-2,CASSYSGGPGLSGYTF,TGTGCCAGCAGTTACTCGGGCGGTCCAGGGTTGAGTGGCTACACCTTC
TRBV5-1,.,once,TRBJ2-5,CASSLFAGSQETQYF,TGCGCCAGCAGCTTGTTCGCAGGCTCCCAAGAGACCCAGTACTTC
TRBV5-1,.,.,TRBJ2-3,CASSLVGADTQYF,TGCGCCAGCAGCTTGGTCGGGGCAGATACGCAGTATTTT
TRBV6-1,TRBD1,.,TRBJ1-1,CASSLVGTGGTEAFF,TGTGCCAGCAGCCTCGTGGGGACAGGGGGGACTGAAGCTTTCTTT
TRBV7-9,TRBD1,few,TRBJ1-2,CASSTRTGSGYTF,TGTGCCAGCAGCACCCGGACAGGGAGCGGCTACACCTTC
TRBV11-2,.,.,TRBJ1-1,CASSFADWMNTEAFF,TGTGCCAGCAGCTTCGCAGACTGGATGAACACTGAAGCTTTCTTT
TRBV27,TRBD2,.,TRBJ2-2,CASKRGPNTGELFF,TGTGCCAGCAAGCGGGGGCCTAATACCGGGGAGCTGTTTTTT
TRBV27,.,.,TRBJ2-3,CASSPRGEASTSTDTQYF,TGTGCCAGCAGCCCTCGAGGGGAGGCCTCCACTAGCACAGATACGCAGTATTTT
TRBV7-2,.,.,TRBJ1-5,CASSARVNQPQHF,TGTGCCAGCAGCGCCAGGGTGAATCAGCCCCAGCATTTT
TRBV2,.,.,TRBJ1-3,CASSENLSVGNTIYF,TGTGCCAGCAGTGAAAATTTGAGTGTTGGAAACACCATATATTTT
TRBV7-2,.,.,TRBJ1-2,CASSLVRGEAYGYTF,TGTGCCAGCAGCTTAGTTCGGGGGGAAGCCTATGGCTACACCTTC
TRBV7-6,.,.,TRBJ1-3,CASSSPGRESTIYF,TGTGCCAGCAGCTCCCCGGGGCGGGAGAGCACCATATATTTT
TRBV29-1,.,.,TRBJ1-3,CPPGVRRENTIYF,TGCCCGCCGGGGGTCCGTCGGGAAAACACCATATATTTT
TRBV11-1,.,.,TRBJ1-4,CASSLNGGQPTF,TGTGCCAGCAGCTTAAATGGCGGACAGCCGACTTTT
TRBV28,TRBD1,.,TRBJ2-7,CASSSQGASYEQYF,TGTGCCAGCAGTTCTCAGGGGGCGTCCTACGAGCAGTACTTC
TRBV5-1,.,.,TRBJ1-1,CASSLRAGATEAFF,TGCGCCAGCAGCTTGAGGGCAGGGGCCACTGAAGCTTTCTTT
TRBV9,.,.,TRBJ2-2,CASSVLGTNTGELFF,TGTGCCAGCAGCGTATTGGGCACGAACACCGGGGAGCTGTTTTTT
TRBV4-1,TRBD1,.,TRBJ1-5,CASSGGQGGNQPQHF,TGCGCCAGCAGCGGTGGACAGGGCGGCAATCAGCCCCAGCATTTT
TRBV7-9,.,.,TRBJ1-5,CASSSTNQPQHF,TGTGCCAGCAGCTCGACTAATCAGCCCCAGCATTTT
TRBV5-1,TRBD1,.,TRBJ2-3,CASSSGTASTDTQYF,TGCGCCAGCAGCTCCGGGACAGCGAGCACAGATACGCAGTATTTT
TRBV6-4,.,.,TRBJ2-1,CASSWEQGYEQFF,TGTGCCAGCAGCTGGGAACAGGGTTATGAGCAGTTCTTC
TRBV6-4,TRBD1,.,TRBJ2-7,CASSVPGQGIWVYEQYF,TGTGCCAGCAGTGTCCCCGGACAGGGCATTTGGGTCTACGAGCAGTACTTC
TRBV5-1,TRBD1,.,TRBJ1-6,CASSWGSTGVNSPLHF,TGCGCCAGCAGCTGGGGTTCGACAGGGGTAAATTCACCCCTCCACTTT
TRBV4-1,.,.,TRBJ1-2,CASSQPGGTYGYTF,TGCGCCAGCAGCCAACCGGGGGGCACTTATGGCTACACCTTC
TRBV6-5,.,.,TRBJ2-5,CASSQTGLQYF,TGTGCCAGCAGCCAGACAGGCCTTCAGTACTTC
TRBV9,.,.,TRBJ2-2,CASSLSLANTGELFF,TGTGCCAGCAGCCTGTCATTAGCGAACACCGGGGAGCTGTTTTTT
TRBV5-1,.,.,TRBJ1-1,CASSQTTGTPMNTEAFF,TGCGCCAGCAGTCAAACTACCGGGACACCGATGAACACTGAAGCTTTCTTT
TRBV7-9,TRBD2,.,TRBJ2-1,CASLAGDNEQFF,TGTGCCTCGCTAGCGGGGGACAATGAGCAGTTCTTC
TRBV2,TRBD1,.,TRBJ2-4,CASSPRTGSNIQYF,TGTGCCAGCAGCCCGAGGACAGGGAGTAACATTCAGTACTTC
TRBV4-1,TRBD2,.,TRBJ2-3,CASSQDGRGTDTQYF,TGCGCCAGCAGCCAAGATGGGAGGGGCACAGATACGCAGTATTTT
TRBV5-6,.,.,TRBJ1-6,CASNSNLYNSPLHF,TGTGCCAGCAACTCAAACTTATATAATTCACCCCTCCACTTT
TRBV5-1,TRBD2,.,TRBJ2-1,CASSLWASGEYNEQFF,TGCGCCAGCAGCTTGTGGGCTAGCGGGGAATACAATGAGCAGTTCTTC
TRBV5-4,.,.,TRBJ2-1,CASSAEGVPEQFF,TGTGCCAGCAGCGCGGAGGGCGTTCCTGAGCAGTTCTTC
TRBV9,TRBD1,.,TRBJ2-7,CASSPGQGLSYEQYF,TGTGCCAGCAGTCCTGGACAGGGCCTCTCCTACGAGCAGTACTTC
TRBV2,TRBD1,.,TRBJ2-1,CASSEAEGQGWGYNEQFF,TGTGCCAGCAGTGAAGCTGAGGGACAGGGATGGGGGTACAATGAGCAGTTCTTC
TRBV7-9,.,once,TRBJ1-2,CASSLDGLYGYTF,TGTGCCAGCAGCTTGGACGGACTGTATGGCTACACCTTC
TRBV2,.,.,TRBJ1-1,CASSAGGDTEAFF,TGTGCCAGCAGTGCAGGAGGGGACACTGAAGCTTTCTTT
TRBV6-5,TRBD1,.,TRBJ2-7,CASQEGGQVRF,TGTGCCAGCCAAGAGGGTGGACAGGTGAGATTC
TRBV4-1,.,.,TRBJ2-3,CASSQELKTQYF,TGCGCCAGCAGCCAAGAACTTAAGACGCAGTATTTT
TRBV4-2,TRBD2,few,TRBJ2-3,CASSQDRAGGPDTQYF,TGTGCCAGCAGCCAAGACAGGGCGGGGGGGCCAGATACGCAGTATTTT
TRBV7-2,.,.,TRBJ2-7,CASSFERYEQYF,TGTGCCAGCAGCTTCGAGAGATACGAGCAGTACTTC